The present entry profiles one T cell receptor beta chain with its context. The sample is drawn from a study of blood T cell repertoires in COVID-19. Background on the study: Acute-phase and convalescent COVID-19 samples originated in the United States, Italy and Spain. PBMCs, B-cell-depleted T cells, or T cells provided the cDNA or gDNA that made up the material.

V was shortened by 7 bases and J by 8 bases, with 11 bases between the two germline ends. In germline, CDR1 is SNHLY, CDR2 FYNNEI. The CDR3 consists of 12 residues. As originally analysed: Quantification of nucleated cells was approximated via reference gene primer amplification. Profiling relied on immunoSEQ multiplex PCR, and the TCRdb table lists in-frame clones only, not all of them. That table is the source of V, J and clone size, and D and trimming were worked out from the DNA. In the table there are about 400,000 clones, about 89% of which are singletons. The sequence was obtained from a woman aged 30 to 39 with acute or convalescent COVID-19. This chain uses TRBV2 with TRBJ1-4; D is unresolved. The sample comprised peripheral blood. The CDR3 DNA reads TGTGCCAGCAAGTCGGGGTGGGAAAAACTGTTTTTT. Residues: CASKSGWEKLFF.